Shown below are 8 T cell receptor delta chains from a single sample sequenced in a study of γδ T cells in repeated Plasmodium falciparum infection. TCRdb re-processed the multiplex PCR reads via CATT. The sample consists of about 50,000 delta-chain clones, 1.5% to 2% of them appearing once. Flow sorting of PBMC yielded separate Vgamma9/Vdelta2+ and Vdelta2-negative gammadelta T cell populations for bulk repertoire analysis. Sequencing input: gamma-delta T cells from blood. These receptors all stem from a pool of human donors (malaria-infected and uninfected, not separated).

Of note for this clone: A far larger clone differs by one base, so this is likely a read error. Other DNA sequences in the same sample also yield this CDR3. The J gene is TRDJ1, the V gene TRDV2; 11 bases are shared with TRDD3. TCRdb records no J gene; here it was assigned by comparing the DNA to germline. This CDR3 has 17 residues. Germline assignment: CDR1 GEAIGNYY and CDR2 EKD. The J segment lost 5 bases and the V segment lost 0 bases, leaving 10 bases of the junction unmatched. The DNA for the CDR3 is TGTGCCTGTGACACCGTCGGAGTACTGGGGGATAAAGATAAACTCATCTTT. The encoded protein is CACDTVGVLGDKDKLIF.

This clone has ten or more counts. TCRdb lists the protein of a much larger clone for this DNA, which differs at residue 3, so this is likely a read error; the protein given here is translated from the DNA itself. The J gene is TRDJ1, the V gene TRDV3; 13 nucleotides align to TRDD3. The J gene is absent in TCRdb and was assigned here via DNA matching to germline. The germline CDR1 and CDR2 sequences are TVYSNPD and GDNSRS (reference sequence). CDR3 size: 17 residues. V lost 5 bases and J lost 7; bases outside the gene matches: 19. The CDR3 here is CALPRLRTGGYDGKLIF. The CDR3 bases are TGTGCCCTCCCCAGGCTACGTACTGGGGGATACGATGGTAAACTCATCTTT. Full variable domain (outside the CDR3, taken from reference TRDV3 and TRDJ1): CDKVTQSSPDQTVASGSEVVLLCTYDTVYSNPDLFWYRIRPDYSFQFVFYGDNSRSEGADFTQGRFSVKHILTQKAFHLVISPVRTEDSATYYCALPRLRTGGYDGKLIFGKGTRVTVEP.

This chain uses TRDV1 with TRDJ2; D might be TRDD2 (6 bases). The J gene, left out of TCRdb, was set here by checking the DNA against germline. V was clipped by 3 bases and J by 12 bases, with 23 bases between them. The germline gives CDR1 TSWWSYY, CDR2 QGS. The CDR3 is made up of 16 amino acids. The CDR3 loop reads CALGDLPSLPVLELFF. The CDR3 nucleotides read TGTGCTCTTGGGGATCTCCCTTCCCTGCCCGTCCTTGAACTCTTCTTT.

As concerns this clone: It differs at one base from a far larger clone, so likely a read error. The same CDR3 is also encoded by other DNA sequences in this sample. The V call is TRDV2, the J call TRDJ1; no reliable D call. The J gene comes from matching the DNA to germline here; TCRdb lacks it. CDR3 length: 15 residues. Germline CDR1 GEAIGNYY, CDR2 EKD. CDR3 region: CACDTLLGGSDKLIF. CDR3 sequence (DNA): TGTGCATGTGACACACTTTTGGGAGGAAGCGATAAACTCATCTTT.

This clone came up many times. V gene TRDV1 combines with J gene TRDJ1, with D perhaps matching TRDD2 or TRDD3 (6 bases each). The CDR3 is made up of 19 amino acids. Trimming removed 3 bases at V and 0 bases at J, with 23 bases between. Germline CDR1 and CDR2: TSWWSYY and QGS. The CDR3 sequence: CALGEPSYVWGWYTDKLIF. The CDR3, as DNA: TGTGCTCTTGGGGAGCCCTCCTACGTCTGGGGTTGGTACACCGATAAACTCATCTTT.

In its sample, this clone was seen many times. The translation of this DNA and the TCRdb protein of a much larger clone differ at residue 15, probably owing to a read error; the protein shown here is translated from the DNA. The chain uses TRAV38-2/DV8 and TRDJ1, with D possibly TRDD3 on 6 matching bases. Germline V gene sequence: CDR1 TSESDYY, CDR2 QEAYKQQN. CDR3 length: 20 amino acids. V dropped 0 bases and J dropped 5 bases, with 29 bases sitting between them. The CDR3 DNA reads TGTGCTTATAGGAGCGGCACTGCTTTCCGAGTCGGGGATCGCGGGGATAAACTCATCTTT. Its translation is CAYRSGTAFRVGDRGDKLIF.

This clone occurred a few times. The mismatch at residue 13 between this DNA's translation and the TCRdb protein of a much larger clone likely reflects a read error; the protein shown is translated from the DNA. The rearrangement links TRDV1 to TRDJ1; D possibly corresponds to TRDD2 (5 bases). Germline-derived CDR1 and CDR2 are TSWWSYY and QGS. The CDR3 is made up of 17 amino acids. Written as DNA, the CDR3 is TGTGCTCTTGGGGAAGCTTTTCCTCCCGAATACACCGAAAAACTCATCTTT. Residues: CALGEAFPPEYTEKLIF.

This clone has just a few counts. TCRdb's listed protein matches a much larger clone and diverges from this DNA's translation at residue 6, likely through a read error; the protein shown comes from the DNA. The sample has other DNA sequences that encode this CDR3 too. The rearrangement links TRDV3 to TRDJ1; D perhaps matches TRDD3 (6 bases). Since TCRdb gives no J gene, matching the DNA to germline was used here to assign it. CDR3 length: 16 residues. Trimming stripped 0 bases from V and 0 bases from J, with 17 bases between. Germline V CDR1 and CDR2: TVYSNPD, GDNSRS (reference sequence). CDR3 protein: CAFRRRGSAYTDKLIF. The CDR3 coding sequence is TGTGCCTTTAGACGGCGGGGGAGCGCGTACACCGATAAACTCATCTTT.